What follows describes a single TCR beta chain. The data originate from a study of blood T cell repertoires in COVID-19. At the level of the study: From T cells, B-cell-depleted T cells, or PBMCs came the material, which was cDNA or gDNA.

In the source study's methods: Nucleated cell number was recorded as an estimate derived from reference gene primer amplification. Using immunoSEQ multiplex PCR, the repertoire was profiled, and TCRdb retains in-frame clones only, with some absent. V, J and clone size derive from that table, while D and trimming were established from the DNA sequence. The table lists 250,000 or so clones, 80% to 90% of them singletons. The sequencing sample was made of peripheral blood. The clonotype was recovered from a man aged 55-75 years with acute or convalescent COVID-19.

CDR3 sequence: CASSYGRTGYGQPQHF. CDR3 DNA: TGTGCCAGCAGTTACGGGAGGACAGGGTATGGTCAGCCCCAGCATTTT. The chain recombines TRBV6-5 with TRBJ1-5; 8 bases map to TRBD1. CDR3 length equals 16 residues. J was trimmed by 6 bases and V by 2 bases; bases with no gene match: 9. CDR1 and CDR2 (germline): MNHEY, SVGAGI.